Listed below are T cell receptor delta chains from one sample, sequenced in a study of gamma-delta chains in newborns, infants, children. TCRdb used CATT to re-call clones from the reads. This table holds about 4,900 delta-chain clones, more than 2.5% found once. Source material: blood. Source of these receptors: a child who was a newborn, infant or young child, either healthy, febrile or measles-vaccinated (not recorded which). The CDR3 runs from the conserved cysteine through the conserved F or W. The D gene is left open where the match is weak. Clone sizes are given selectively: once, few, many, or a class where the clone is expanded.

clone size: medium-sized
J gene: TRDJ1
V gene: TRDV2
D gene: TRDD3
CDR3 DNA: TGTGCCTGTGACGTACTGGGGGACGATAAACTCATCTTT
CDR3 protein: CACDVLGDDKLIF

clone size: few
J gene: TRDJ1
V gene: TRDV2
D gene: TRDD3
CDR3 DNA: TGTGCCTGTGACACCGTTCGGGTACTGGGGACCAGCCCTTACACCGATAAACTCATCTTT
CDR3 protein: CACDTVRVLGTSPYTDKLIF

clone size: few
J gene: TRDJ1
V gene: TRDV2
D gene: TRDD3
CDR3 DNA: TGTGCCTGTGACCTTGTACTGGGGGTCCCGTACACCGATAAACTCATCTTT
CDR3 protein: CACDLVLGVPYTDKLIF

clone size: few
J gene: TRDJ1
V gene: TRDV2
D gene: .
CDR3 DNA: TGTGCCTGTGACACCTGGGGGCTCCCCGATAAACTCATCTTT
CDR3 protein: CACDTWGLPDKLIF

clone size: few
J gene: TRDJ1
V gene: TRDV2
D gene: TRDD3
CDR3 DNA: TGTGCCTGTGACACCGTGGAGTCTGGGGGATTGGCCGATAAACTCATCTTC
CDR3 protein: CACDTVESGGLADKLIF

clone size: .
J gene: TRDJ3
V gene: TRDV2
D gene: .
CDR3 DNA: TGTGCCTGTGACACCTGGGGGCCCAGCTCCTGGGACACCCGACAGATGTTTTTC
CDR3 protein: CACDTWGPSSWDTRQMFF

clone size: .
J gene: TRDJ3
V gene: TRDV2
D gene: TRDD3
CDR3 DNA: TGTGCCTGTGACTCCATACTGGGGGAAAGCTCCTGGGACACCCGACAGATGTTTTTC
CDR3 protein: CACDSILGESSWDTRQMFF

clone size: few
J gene: TRDJ1
V gene: TRDV1
D gene: TRDD3
CDR3 DNA: TGTGCTCTTGGGGAAGGCCTACCACCTCTGGGGGACTTCGATAAACTCATCTTT
CDR3 protein: CALGEGLPPLGDFDKLIF

clone size: few
J gene: TRDJ3
V gene: TRDV2
D gene: TRDD3
CDR3 DNA: TGTGCCTGTGACACCTGGGGGATAAGCTCCTGGGACACCCGACAGATGTTTTTC
CDR3 protein: CACDTWGISSWDTRQMFF

clone size: few
J gene: TRDJ3
V gene: TRDV2
D gene: TRDD3
CDR3 DNA: TGTGCCTGTGACACCGTCTGGGGGATACGCGGTTCCTGGGACACCCGACAGATGTTTTTC
CDR3 protein: CACDTVWGIRGSWDTRQMFF

clone size: .
J gene: TRDJ1
V gene: TRDV1
D gene: TRDD3
CDR3 DNA: TGTGCTCTTGGGGAACTAAGCCTGGGGGATACTCGGGGTGGCGATAAACTCATCTTT
CDR3 protein: CALGELSLGDTRGGDKLIF

clone size: few
J gene: TRDJ3
V gene: TRDV2
D gene: TRDD3
CDR3 DNA: TGTGCCTGTGACACCGGCTGGGGGATCCGTAGCTCCTGGGACACCCGACAGATGTTTTTC
CDR3 protein: CACDTGWGIRSSWDTRQMFF

clone size: .
J gene: TRDJ3
V gene: TRDV2
D gene: TRDD3
CDR3 DNA: TGTGCCTGTGACGTACTGGGGGATACGCGTACCTGGGACACCCGACAGATGTTTTTC
CDR3 protein: CACDVLGDTRTWDTRQMFF

clone size: few
J gene: TRDJ2
V gene: TRDV2
D gene: .
CDR3 DNA: TGTGCCTGTGACACCGCGGGGCGTACTTTGACAGCACAACTCTTCTTT
CDR3 protein: CACDTAGRTLTAQLFF

clone size: .
J gene: TRDJ3
V gene: TRDV2
D gene: TRDD3
CDR3 DNA: TGTGCCTGTGACACTGGGGGATACCTGGGCTCCTGGGACACCCGACAGATGTTTTTC
CDR3 protein: CACDTGGYLGSWDTRQMFF

clone size: few
J gene: TRDJ3
V gene: TRDV2
D gene: TRDD3
CDR3 DNA: TGTGCCTGTGACGTTGCTGGGGGATACGGGAGCTCCTGGGACACCCGACAGATGTTTTTC
CDR3 protein: CACDVAGGYGSSWDTRQMFF

clone size: .
J gene: TRDJ3
V gene: TRDV2
D gene: .
CDR3 DNA: TGTGCCTGTGACACGGGCTGGGGACGCCTGAGCTCCTGGGACGCCCGACAGATGTTTTTC
CDR3 protein: CACDTGWGRLSSWDARQMFF

clone size: .
J gene: TRDJ3
V gene: TRDV2
D gene: TRDD3
CDR3 DNA: TGTGCCTGTGACACCGTGTACTGGGGGATAAAGACCTGGGACACCCGACAGATGTTTTTC
CDR3 protein: CACDTVYWGIKTWDTRQMFF

clone size: medium-sized
J gene: TRDJ3
V gene: TRDV2
D gene: .
CDR3 DNA: TGTGCCTGTGACATCGTTCGGGGTATTGGCTCCTGGGACACCCGACAGATGTTTTTC
CDR3 protein: CACDIVRGIGSWDTRQMFF

clone size: few
J gene: TRDJ3
V gene: TRDV2
D gene: .
CDR3 DNA: TGTGCCTGTGACACCCCTGGGTCCTACTCCTGGGACACCCGACAGATGTTTTTC
CDR3 protein: CACDTPGSYSWDTRQMFF

clone size: few
J gene: TRDJ1
V gene: TRDV2
D gene: TRDD3
CDR3 DNA: TGTGCCTGTGACGTACTGGGGGATAAGGGAGGACCCATCTTT
CDR3 protein: CACDVLGDKGGPIF

clone size: few
J gene: TRDJ2
V gene: TRDV2
D gene: TRDD3
CDR3 DNA: TGTGCCTGTGACCACTGGGGGGGAGGGACAGCACAACTCTTCTTT
CDR3 protein: CACDHWGGGTAQLFF

clone size: few
J gene: TRDJ3
V gene: TRDV2
D gene: TRDD3
CDR3 DNA: TGTGCCTGTGACACGATCTACTGGGGGATCCCGACCTGGGACACCCGACATATGTTTTTC
CDR3 protein: CACDTIYWGIPTWDTRHMFF

clone size: medium-sized
J gene: TRDJ1
V gene: TRDV2
D gene: TRDD3
CDR3 DNA: TGTGCCTGTGACAACTGGGGGATCACCGATAAACTCATCTTT
CDR3 protein: CACDNWGITDKLIF

clone size: .
J gene: TRDJ3
V gene: TRDV2
D gene: TRDD3
CDR3 DNA: TGTGCCTGTGACTCCGGGGGATACGCTAGATCCTGGGACACCCGACAGATGTTTTTC
CDR3 protein: CACDSGGYARSWDTRQMFF

clone size: few
J gene: TRDJ3
V gene: TRDV2
D gene: TRDD3
CDR3 DNA: TGTGCCTGTGACACCGGTACTGGGGGATACACGCGTCCCTCCTGGGACACCCGACAGATGTTTTTC
CDR3 protein: CACDTGTGGYTRPSWDTRQMFF

clone size: few
J gene: TRDJ3
V gene: TRDV2
D gene: TRDD3
CDR3 DNA: TGTGCCTGTGACACCGAGTATGGGGGATACGCGCCCGATAGCTCCTGGGACACCCGACAGATGTTTTTC
CDR3 protein: CACDTEYGGYAPDSSWDTRQMFF

clone size: .
J gene: TRDJ1
V gene: TRDV1
D gene: TRDD3
CDR3 DNA: TGTGCTCTTGGGGAACCCTGGACCTGGGGGTTCCAACGAAGGGCCGATAAACTCATCTTT
CDR3 protein: CALGEPWTWGFQRRADKLIF

clone size: .
J gene: TRDJ3
V gene: TRDV2
D gene: .
CDR3 DNA: TGTGCCTGTGACCCCATACTGGGTAGCTCCTGGGACACCCGACAGATGTTTTTC
CDR3 protein: CACDPILGSSWDTRQMFF

clone size: few
J gene: TRDJ1
V gene: TRDV2
D gene: .
CDR3 DNA: TGTGCCTGTGACAAAATACACACCGATAAACTCATCTTT
CDR3 protein: CACDKIHTDKLIF

clone size: few
J gene: TRDJ3
V gene: TRDV2
D gene: .
CDR3 DNA: TGTGCCTGTGACCCTACGGGGGTTTACTCCTGGGACACCCGACAGATGTTTTTC
CDR3 protein: CACDPTGVYSWDTRQMFF

clone size: .
J gene: TRDJ1
V gene: TRAV29/DV5
D gene: TRDD3
CDR3 DNA: TGTGCAGCAAGCCTTCCTACGAGTGTGCTGGGGGATACGGGGGACACCGATAAACTCATCTTT
CDR3 protein: CAASLPTSVLGDTGDTDKLIF

clone size: few
J gene: TRDJ1
V gene: TRDV2
D gene: TRDD3
CDR3 DNA: TGTGCCTGTGACACCGTTGGGGGATACGCGGGCGATAAACTCATCTTT
CDR3 protein: CACDTVGGYAGDKLIF

clone size: few
J gene: TRDJ3
V gene: TRDV2
D gene: TRDD3
CDR3 DNA: TGTGCCTGTGATTTTACTGGGGGATCCTGGGACACCCGACAGATGTTTTTC
CDR3 protein: CACDFTGGSWDTRQMFF

clone size: .
J gene: TRDJ3
V gene: TRDV2
D gene: .
CDR3 DNA: TGTGCCTGTGACACCGGAGATACCGTCAGCTCCTGGGACACCCGACAGATGTTTTTC
CDR3 protein: CACDTGDTVSSWDTRQMFF

clone size: .
J gene: TRDJ3
V gene: TRDV2
D gene: TRDD3
CDR3 DNA: TGTGCCTGTGACACCGCTGGGGGATCTATATCCTGGGACACCCGACAGATGTTTTTC
CDR3 protein: CACDTAGGSISWDTRQMFF

clone size: few
J gene: TRDJ1
V gene: TRDV2
D gene: .
CDR3 DNA: TGTGCCTGTGACACCGGCACTCCTGGGTACACCGATAAACTCATCTTT
CDR3 protein: CACDTGTPGYTDKLIF

clone size: few
J gene: TRDJ3
V gene: TRDV2
D gene: TRDD3
CDR3 DNA: TGTGCCTGTGACACCGGCTTCTGGGGGAGCTCCCGGGACACCCGACAGATGTTTTTC
CDR3 protein: CACDTGFWGSSRDTRQMFF